This T cell receptor beta chain was captured in a study of shared clonotypes between healthy human individuals. Between the trimmed V and J ends, which lost 6 bases and 1 base, there was a span of 12 bases. Germline V gene lookup returns CDR1 SEHNR and CDR2 FQNEAQ (reference sequence). The CDR3 is 15 residues long. The study's findings and limits: Donor clonotype sharing was expected to depend on sequencing depth.

Note on this clone: Its target is unknown.

Deep was the level at which the assay was run. As processed by the authors: There were no quality scores in the junction-only immunoSEQ sequences, so filtering differed. Clones were sequenced by immunoSEQ multiplex PCR, and TCRdb holds only the in-frame ones, with some missing. The V and J calls and clone size are taken from that table; D and trimming were inferred from the DNA. This table has 2,500,000 or so clones, just under 95% appearing once. The V gene is TRBV7-9, the J gene TRBJ2-2; D is perhaps TRBD1 (6 bases). The sequenced material came from naive CD4+ T cells from PBMCs. The subset was: CD45RA+ positively selected. This receptor was identified in a man aged 18 to 29 in good health. Some clones in this sample may be carry-over from other donors' samples. CDR3 sequence reads: CASRPDRRNTGELFF. The CDR3 DNA is TGTGCCAGCAGGCCGGACAGAAGGAACACCGGGGAGCTGTTTTTT.